Sequencing of this T cell receptor beta chain was carried out in a study of tumor T cells in aggressive B-cell lymphoma (dated by TCRdb to 2016 to 2017). About this clone: Its recognized antigen is unknown. Per-base quality was not reported, and no clone a single base away is much larger than it.

To prepare the library, the immunoSEQ multiplex PCR assay was applied. TCRdb carries this immuneACCESS record with in-frame sequences only. Its versions omit some clonotypes, under half of them owing to an unresolved V gene in the studies checked, with the rest unexplained. Within this sample are just over 3,500 clones, with roughly 85% of them counted one time only. Together, the top ten hold 3.6% of the sample. The sequencing sample was made of tumor tissue. The receptor was derived from an adult with diffuse large B cell lymphoma.

The nucleotide sequence is given as TGTGCCAGTAGTATCGAGGGTTTCTTCTACGAGCAGTACTTC. Its translation reads: CASSIEGFFYEQYF. The sequence is built from TRBV19 and TRBJ2-7; TRBD2 is a weak D gene call, 5 bases matching. The trim is 3 bases for V and 3 bases for J, with a gap of 12 bases between the germline ends. The CDR3 goes from the cysteine to the phenylalanine over 14 residues. The sequence is cut down to CDR3 DNA, 42 bases in frame from base 1. Reading the germline V gene (reference sequence) gives CDR1 LNHDA and CDR2 SQIVND.